The subject of this entry is one T cell receptor beta chain. Original processing methods: Reference gene primer amplification gave nucleated cell count estimates. Here immunoSEQ multiplex PCR was the method, and the copy in TCRdb shows in-frame clones only, minus some. V and J calls and clone size follow that table, whereas D and trimming were derived from the DNA. The sample has 150,000 to 200,000 clones; 80% to 95% are singletons. The Seattle patients joined while their infection was active and were tracked longitudinally afterward. These data belong to a study of blood T cell repertoires in COVID-19. Overall study context: The samples span acute and convalescent COVID-19 from the United States, Italy and Spain.

The ends lost 3 bases at V and 4 bases at J; junction bases unmatched: 9. The CDR3 has 15 amino acids. CDR1 is SGDLS, CDR2 YYNGEE, per germline. The chain has TRBV9 and TRBJ2-7; 8 nucleotides line up with TRBD2. The origin of this receptor is a man younger than 40 with COVID-19, enrolled during active disease. The specimen sequenced was peripheral blood. CDR3 nucleotide sequence: TGTGCCAGCAGCGAGACCGGGACTAGAGGGTACGAGCAGTACTTC. As protein: CASSETGTRGYEQYF.